These 8 T cell receptor beta chains were all obtained from the same sample, sequenced in a study of identical twins. MiXCR was run by TCRdb on the 5' RACE reads, yielding one entry per CDR3 protein. The repertoire holds approximately 590,000 distinct CDR3 sequences, with more than 9% as singletons. This sample also appeared in a second study, on yellow fever vaccine responses in identical twins.

The sample was PBMCs. All receptors come from a young woman in good health.

This clonotype has just a few counts. This sequence joins TRBV20-1 and TRBJ1-2, with D possibly matching TRBD1 (5 bases). Germline V gives CDR1 DFQATT, CDR2 SNEGSKA (reference sequence). The CDR3 has 14 residues. Trimming removed 1 base from V and 5 bases from J, with 14 bases in between. The CDR3 reads CSARVSTGHYGYTF. The CDR3 region has the DNA TGCAGTGCTAGAGTGTCTACAGGACATTATGGCTACACCTTC.

This rearrangement joins TRBV7-8 to TRBJ2-7; 9 bases align to TRBD2. Germline CDR1 is SGHVS and CDR2 is FQNEAQ. The CDR3 is made up of 13 amino acids. The junction had 5 bases not matched to a gene; V was cut back by 5 bases and J by 6 bases. As DNA, the CDR3 is TGTGCCAGCAGCACGGGACTAGCTATCGAGCAGTACTTC. Its translation is CASSTGLAIEQYF.

The rearrangement uses TRBV20-1 and TRBJ2-7; 9 bases agree with TRBD2. Germline values: CDR1 DFQATT, CDR2 SNEGSKA (reference sequence). The CDR3 contains 15 residues. V gave up 6 bases and J gave up 0 bases; unmatched junction bases: 9. CDR3 sequence (DNA): TGCAGTGCCCGAGGCGCGGGAGGGAGCTCCTACGAGCAGTACTTC. Protein product: CSARGAGGSSYEQYF.

The rearrangement links TRBV28 to TRBJ2-7; perhaps TRBD1 as D (6 bases). The CDR3 is made up of 15 amino acids. V lost 7 bases and J lost 0, with 16 bases in between. CDR1 MDHEN and CDR2 SYDVKM come from the germline V gene. The CDR3 region is CASTASPGVSYEQYF. The CDR3 DNA reads as TGTGCCAGCACCGCCAGTCCAGGGGTCTCCTACGAGCAGTACTTC.

The V gene is TRBV7-9, the J gene TRBJ2-5; possible D gene TRBD1, 7 bases. The CDR3 sequence is 14 residues long. The germline V gene has CDR1 SEHNR and CDR2 FQNEAQ (reference sequence). Trimming pared 5 bases from V and 3 bases from J, leaving 13 bases between. The CDR3 here is CASSAGQYEETQYF. The CDR3 DNA follows: TGTGCCAGCAGCGCGGGACAGTACGAAGAGACCCAGTACTTC. The full variable domain, rest sourced from reference TRBV7-9 and TRBJ2-5, is DTGVSQNPRHKITKRGQNVTFRCDPISEHNRLYWYRQTLGQGPEFLTYFQNEAQLEKSRLLSDRFSAERPKGSFSTLEIQRTEQGDSAMYLCASSAGQYEETQYFGPGTRLLVL.

The chain has TRBV2 and TRBJ2-5; D gene unclear. The CDR3 is made up of 13 amino acids. CDR1 SNHLY and CDR2 FYNNEI come from the germline V gene. Deletions cut 7 bases from V and 1 base from J, with 10 bases between. The CDR3 DNA reads as TGTGCCAGCAACTATGAGGTCCAAGAGACCCAGTACTTC. It yields the protein CASNYEVQETQYF. Complete variable domain (other parts from reference TRBV2 and TRBJ2-5): EPEVTQTPSHQVTQMGQEVILRCVPISNHLYFYWYRQILGQKVEFLVSFYNNEISEKSEIFDDQFSVERPDGSNFTLKIRSTKLEDSAMYFCASNYEVQETQYFGPGTRLLVL.

This clonotype was seen a few times. The rearrangement joins TRBV6-6 to TRBJ1-2; 7 bases are shared with TRBD1. Germline CDR1 and CDR2: MNHNY and SVGAGI (reference sequence). This CDR3 is built from 11 residues. After removal of 7 bases from V and 6 bases from J, the junction contained 2 bases not matched to a gene. The CDR3 sequence is CASKDRDGYTF. In DNA, the CDR3 is TGTGCCAGCAAAGACAGGGATGGCTACACCTTC.

A remark on this clonotype: Germline is not matched at one junction end, which may reflect a read error. The genes are TRBV27 and TRBJ2-1, with D tentatively TRBD1 (5 bases). The CDR3 has 14 amino acids. Looked up from germline, CDR1 is MNHEY and CDR2 is SMNVEV (reference sequence). The CDR3 spells CASSLQGTYNDQFF. In nucleotides, the CDR3 is TGTGCCAGCAGTTTACAGGGAACCTACAATGATCAGTTCTTC.